The next 19 T cell receptor beta chains were all read from a single sample in a study of identical twins. In TCRdb, the 5' RACE reads were re-called with MiXCR into one record per CDR3 protein. The sample consists of roughly 290,000 distinct CDR3 sequences, just under 9.5% of them appearing once. This same sample was also taken into another study, of yellow fever vaccine responses in identical twins.

Sequencing was done on a sample of CD8+ T cells sorted from blood. The receptors come from a young woman in good health.

In this sample, this clonotype turned up many times. A junction end diverges from the germline sequence, so it may reflect a read error. The V call is TRBV6-1, the J call TRBJ1-1; possible D gene TRBD1, 5 bases. CDR1 and CDR2 from the germline V gene are MNHNS and SASEGT. The CDR3 is 14 residues long. The CDR3 DNA is TGTGCCAGCAGAGAAGGGGTCGGGAACACTGAAGCTTTCTTT. Translated, it gives CASREGVGNTEAFF.

This clonotype was counted ten times or more. The V and J genes are TRBV7-9 and TRBJ1-1; no firm D call. Per germline, CDR1 SEHNR and CDR2 FQNEAQ (reference sequence). The CDR3 sequence is 15 residues long. Trimming took off 3 bases at V and 1 base at J, with 12 bases between the two ends. The CDR3 DNA follows: TGTGCCAGCAGCTTTGGGTGGTCAGGGAACACTGAAGCTTTCTTT. Protein product: CASSFGWSGNTEAFF.

The chain carries TRBV20-1 and TRBJ2-7; 12 bases fit TRBD1. The CDR3 totals 15 residues. V was pared by 3 bases and J by 5 bases, with 8 bases of the junction left unmatched. Germline-derived CDR1 and CDR2 are DFQATT and SNEGSKA (reference sequence). DNA for the CDR3: TGCAGTGCTAGTTCCGGGACAGGGGGCTTAAACGAGCAGTACTTC. This codes for CSASSGTGGLNEQYF.

This clonotype was observed a handful of times. V usage is TRBV29-1 and J usage is TRBJ2-3; the D gene is possibly TRBD1 (5 bases). The length of the CDR3 is 15 residues. V lost 3 bases and J 6 bases, leaving 19 bases between the germline ends. CDR1 and CDR2 from the germline V gene are SQVTM and ANQGSEA. The CDR3 coding sequence is TGCAGCGTTGATATGGGCAGGGATTATACGGATACGCAGTATTTT. Protein sequence: CSVDMGRDYTDTQYF.

This clonotype occurred a few times. The rearrangement joins TRBV10-1 to TRBJ2-6; D may be TRBD2 (6 bases). CDR1 is WNHNN, CDR2 SYGVQD, per germline (reference sequence). V dropped 4 bases and J dropped 4 bases, with 8 bases sitting between them. The CDR3 contains 14 residues. In nucleotides, the CDR3 is TGCGCCAGCAGTGGCCGGGGGGGGGCCAACGTCCTGACTTTC. Translation gives CASSGRGGANVLTF.

Only a few counts were recorded for this clonotype. This chain uses TRBV5-4 with TRBJ2-7; D call uncertain. The CDR3 runs 17 residues. CDR1 is SGHNT and CDR2 is YYREEE in the germline V gene (reference sequence). With 2 bases removed from V and 3 bases from J, the gap between germline ends came to 21 bases. The CDR3 region is CASSFFPSVAENYEQYF. The CDR3 nucleotides are TGTGCCAGCAGCTTTTTTCCCTCAGTCGCCGAAAACTACGAGCAGTACTTC.

This clonotype came up many times. The chain employs TRBV15 and TRBJ2-7, with a weak D call TRBD2 (5 bases). V lost 0 bases, J lost 0 bases, and 9 bases lay in between. The germline gives CDR1 LNHNV, CDR2 YYDKDF (reference sequence). The CDR3 contains 15 residues. CDR3 nucleotides: TGTGCCACCAGCAGAGATTTAGGGAGCTCCTACGAGCAGTACTTC. It is translated as CATSRDLGSSYEQYF.

The chain couples TRBV30 to TRBJ2-1; 9 nucleotides align to TRBD1. This CDR3 is 13 amino acids long. Unmatched junction bases numbered 5, after V lost 3 bases and J lost 8 bases. Germline CDR1 GTSNPN, CDR2 SVGIG (reference sequence). The CDR3 spells CAWSIDRGDEQFF. CDR3 DNA: TGTGCCTGGAGCATCGACAGGGGGGATGAGCAGTTCTTC.

This clonotype came up many times. This chain connects TRBV7-9 to TRBJ1-4; possibly TRBD1 for D (5 bases). Looked up from germline, CDR1 is SEHNR and CDR2 is FQNEAQ (reference sequence). There are 16 residues in the CDR3. V lost 8 bases, J lost 0 bases, and 16 bases lay in between. The CDR3 sequence: CASGGDLVATNEKLFF. The CDR3 DNA reads TGTGCCAGCGGGGGGGACCTCGTTGCAACTAATGAAAAACTGTTTTTT.

This chain joins TRBV12-5 and TRBJ2-3; D is unresolved. Germline V gene data show CDR1 as LGHNT and CDR2 as FRNRAP. This CDR3 is built from 12 residues. Trimming took off 1 base at V and 2 bases at J, with 1 base between the two ends. CDR3 region: CASGLATDTQYF. The CDR3 bases are TGTGCTAGTGGTTTGGCCACAGATACGCAGTATTTT.

This clonotype was recorded a few times. V gene TRBV3-1 combines with J gene TRBJ1-1, with no clear D. The CDR3 covers 14 residues. V was cut by 5 bases and J by 1 base, with 11 bases left in between. The germline V gene has CDR1 LGHDT and CDR2 YNNKEL (reference sequence). This CDR3 reads CASSAVRQNTEAFF. In DNA, the CDR3 is TGTGCCAGCAGCGCCGTGAGGCAGAACACTGAAGCTTTCTTT.

The sample holds a few counts of this clonotype. This chain connects TRBV3-1 to TRBJ2-7; no clear D. The CDR3 contains 15 residues. Germline CDR1 LGHDT, CDR2 YNNKEL (reference sequence). V was cut by 0 bases and J by 0 bases, with 9 bases left in between. In DNA, the CDR3 is TGTGCCAGCAGCCAAGATCGCACAGTCTCCTACGAGCAGTACTTC. It codes for CASSQDRTVSYEQYF.

This clonotype was detected many times. The chain recombines TRBV18 with TRBJ2-1; 11 nucleotides match TRBD1. CDR1 is KGHSH, CDR2 LQKENI, per germline. V trimming: 3 bases; J trimming: 5 bases; junction bases outside the gene matches: 6. The CDR3 contains 16 residues. In DNA, the CDR3 is TGTGCCAGCTCACCCGCCGGGACAGGGGGGAACAATGAGCAGTTCTTC. Its translation: CASSPAGTGGNNEQFF.

This clonotype was detected many times. The V and J genes are TRBV7-9 and TRBJ2-7; D is undetermined. Trimming removed 8 bases at V and 6 bases at J, with 11 bases between. Germline loops: CDR1 SEHNR, CDR2 FQNEAQ (reference sequence). The CDR3 covers 11 residues. The CDR3 protein is CASGQGPEQYF. The DNA of the CDR3 is TGTGCCAGCGGGCAAGGGCCCGAGCAGTACTTC.

CDR3 coding DNA: TGCGCCAGCAGCTTGAGAGCCGATTTCTACGAGCAGTACTTC. Protein: CASSLRADFYEQYF. V usage is TRBV5-1 and J usage is TRBJ2-7; no firm D call. The CDR3 is 14 residues long. Germline V gene data show CDR1 as SGHRS and CDR2 as YFSETQ. Between the trimmed V and J ends, which lost 1 base and 3 bases, there was a span of 11 bases.

This rearrangement joins TRBV12-3 or TRBV12-4 to TRBJ2-1; TRBD2 matches 16 bases. The CDR3 is 19 amino acids. The V gene end was trimmed by 6 bases and the J gene end by 7 bases; junction bases not matched to a gene: 15. The DNA for the CDR3 is TGTGCCAGCAGGTTATCTCCTGGGACTAGCGGGAGGGCCGCAAATGAGCAGTTCTTC. It codes for CASRLSPGTSGRAANEQFF.

V and J are TRBV15 and TRBJ1-1, with D perhaps TRBD1 (5 bases). V lost 0 bases to trimming and J lost 9 bases, with 11 bases between them. The CDR3 covers 13 residues. CDR1 and CDR2 from the germline V gene are LNHNV and YYDKDF (reference sequence). CDR3 nucleotide sequence: TGTGCCACCAGCAGAGACCCGGGGCTTAAAGCTTTCTTT. Its protein product is CATSRDPGLKAFF.

This clonotype showed up many times. V and J are TRBV20-1 and TRBJ2-1; D not resolved. The germline V and J ends were trimmed by 3 bases and 0 bases, with 15 bases remaining between them. Germline V CDR1 and CDR2: DFQATT, SNEGSKA (reference sequence). This CDR3 region has 16 residues. CDR3 nucleotides: TGCAGTGCTAGTTACCCCCGCATGAACTCCTACAATGAGCAGTTCTTC. As protein: CSASYPRMNSYNEQFF.

This clonotype showed up just a few times. The chain joins TRBV15 to TRBJ2-5, with D unclear. The length of the CDR3 is 13 residues. The germline V gene encodes CDR1 LNHNV and CDR2 YYDKDF (reference sequence). V was pared by 5 bases and J by 5 bases, with 12 bases between. CDR3 sequence reads: CATSHRNGETQYF. In DNA, the CDR3 is TGTGCCACCAGCCACCGTAATGGGGAGACCCAGTACTTC.